The entry below gives a single TCR beta chain sequence along with its context. The antigen is undetermined. The data originate from a study of cytomegalovirus exposure and HLA in healthy donors. Study-level background: Researchers previously reported finding just under 120 million unique TCR beta sequences from about 170 million T cells.

This CDR3 region has 14 residues. The V gene end was trimmed by 2 bases and the J gene end by 6 bases; junction bases not matched to a gene: 5. CDR1 and CDR2 from the germline V gene are SGHDT and YYEEEE. Broader study findings: In a later analysis, at a false discovery rate of 0.05, 15,000 to 20,000 TCR beta sequences were associated with HLA alleles. Segments of the TCR beta V type were, in most cases, productive about 87% or about 30% of the time in an earlier analysis. Later genetic work tied a missense DCLRE1C variant to beta-chain V and J trimming.

PCR involved 60 Vbeta and 13 Jbeta primers. Data came from immunoSEQ multiplex PCR; TCRdb stores just in-frame clones and leaves some out. There are over 45,000 clones in the sample; around 81% occur only once, and approximately 2.5% lies in the top ten. Specimen: PBMCs. V gene TRBV5-6 combines with J gene TRBJ1-1; 9 bases agree with TRBD1. The TCR comes from a boy aged 5 to 17 in good health and CMV-seropositive. The DNA of the CDR3 is TGTGCCAGCAGCTTTAGGGACAGGGTCCCTGAAGCTTTCTTT. This sequence encodes CASSFRDRVPEAFF. Drawing the rest from reference TRBV5-6 and TRBJ1-1, the complete variable domain is DAGVTQSPTHLIKTRGQQVTLRCSPKSGHDTVSWYQQALGQGPQFIFQYYEEEERQRGNFPDRFSGHQFPNYSSELNVNALLLGDSALYLCASSFRDRVPEAFFGQGTRLTVV.